The 24 T cell receptor beta chains presented below share a single source sample, sequenced in a study of blood T cell repertoires in COVID-19. Some clones are missing from TCRdb's copy, which holds only in-frame ones; the method was immunoSEQ multiplex PCR. The sample lists roughly 150,000 clones, more than 75% occurring once. The specimen was peripheral blood. The source is a man in his fifties or sixties who had recovered from COVID-19.

This chain connects TRBV11-2 to TRBJ2-1; 15 bases are shared with TRBD2. With V trimmed by 1 base and J by 9 bases, 4 bases remained unmatched. Germline-derived CDR1 and CDR2 are SGHAT and FQNNGV. The CDR3 runs to 16 residues. This chain's CDR3 is CASSLGRTSGRAEQFF. The CDR3 nucleotides read TGTGCCAGCAGCTTAGGGCGGACTAGCGGGAGGGCTGAGCAGTTCTTC.

V gene TRBV28 combines with J gene TRBJ2-1; D not certain. Germline V gives CDR1 MDHEN, CDR2 SYDVKM. Trimming took 8 bases from V and 4 from J, leaving 6 bases between them. The CDR3 runs to 11 residues. CDR3 in DNA: TGTGCCAGCCAAGAGTACAATGAGCAGTTCTTC. It codes for CASQEYNEQFF.

The gene calls are TRBV18 and TRBJ1-5; 10 bases agree with TRBD1. The germline V gene encodes CDR1 KGHSH and CDR2 LQKENI. There are 16 residues in the CDR3. Trimming took 6 bases from V and 4 from J; bases not matched to a gene: 9. The CDR3 here is CASSPSTGGRNQPQHF. The CDR3 DNA is TGTGCCAGCTCTCCGTCGACAGGGGGCCGGAATCAGCCCCAGCATTTT.

The gene calls are TRBV28 and TRBJ2-7; no clear D gene. The CDR3 consists of 11 residues. V was trimmed by 4 bases and J by 9 bases, leaving 10 bases between them. Looked up from germline, CDR1 is MDHEN and CDR2 is SYDVKM. CDR3 in DNA: TGTGCCAGCAGTTCCCTACAGCTGCAGTACTTC. This translates into CASSSLQLQYF.

The V gene is TRBV11-1, the J gene TRBJ2-7; tentative D call: TRBD2 (5 bases). V lost 2 bases to trimming and J lost 3 bases, with 14 bases between them. CDR3 length: 15 residues. Germline CDR1 is SGHAT and CDR2 is FQDESV (reference sequence). The CDR3 nucleotides are TGTGCCAGCAGCTTAACCCTTCGGGGTAGCTACGAGCAGTACTTC. It yields the protein CASSLTLRGSYEQYF.

V gene TRBV10-1 combines with J gene TRBJ1-4, with TRBD1 matching 11 bases. CDR1 and CDR2 from the germline V gene are WNHNN and SYGVQD (reference sequence). This CDR3 is 18 amino acids long. Trimming removed 2 bases from V and 7 bases from J; junction bases left unmatched: 12. This CDR3 reads CASSEAGTGGWQVEKLFF. The CDR3 DNA reads TGCGCCAGCAGTGAGGCCGGGACAGGGGGTTGGCAGGTTGAAAAACTGTTTTTT.

V gene TRBV11-2 combines with J gene TRBJ2-5; TRBD1 matches 8 bases. Germline V gives CDR1 SGHAT, CDR2 FQNNGV. The CDR3 length is 15 residues. V lost 5 bases to trimming and J lost 2 bases; unmatched junction nucleotides: 7. In nucleotides, the CDR3 is TGTGCCAGCAGCAAAAGGACAGGGCCTCAAGAGACCCAGTACTTC. This translates into CASSKRTGPQETQYF.

In its sample, this clone was seen once. The chain links TRBV11-1 to TRBJ2-2; TRBD2 agrees at 9 bases. Germline CDR1 SGHAT, CDR2 FQDESV (reference sequence). The CDR3 covers 16 residues. Trimming cost V 3 bases and J 5 bases; bases outside gene matches: 7. The CDR3 DNA reads TGTGCCAGCAGCTTGCGAGCGGGGGGAACTACCGGGGAGCTGTTTTTT. Residues: CASSLRAGGTTGELFF.

J is TRBJ2-2 and V is TRBV3-1 (or the pseudogene TRBV3-2); TRBD1 aligns across 9 bases. The germline gives CDR1 LGHDT, CDR2 YNNKEL (reference sequence). V lost 4 bases to trimming and J lost 6 bases; unmatched junction nucleotides: 3. This CDR3 contains 14 residues. CDR3 protein: CASSLRTGAGELFF. CDR3 nucleotide sequence: TGTGCCAGCAGCCTTAGGACAGGGGCCGGGGAGCTGTTTTTT.

This chain connects TRBV10-3 to TRBJ1-1; 7 bases match TRBD1. The CDR3 is made up of 16 amino acids. The V and J ends lost 3 bases and 0 bases, in that order; junction bases with no gene match: 7. The germline V gene has CDR1 ENHRY and CDR2 SYGVKD. The CDR3 nucleotides read TGTGCCATCAGTGACCGACCGGGACAGCTGAACACTGAAGCTTTCTTT. The encoded protein is CAISDRPGQLNTEAFF.

The V and J genes are TRBV6-5 and TRBJ1-4; D unresolved. Trimming cost V 2 bases and J 3 bases, with 10 bases left between them. CDR3 length equals 15 residues. CDR1 is MNHEY, CDR2 SVGAGI, per germline. The CDR3 region has the DNA TGTGCCAGCAGTTACGGGAGGGCCGCTAATGAAAAACTGTTTTTT. Encoded protein: CASSYGRAANEKLFF.

The J gene is TRBJ1-5, the V gene TRBV5-6, with D unclear. The CDR3 is 15 residues long. The germline CDR1 and CDR2 sequences are SGHDT and YYEEEE. With 4 bases removed from V and 4 bases from J, the gap between germline ends came to 15 bases. The CDR3 nucleotides are TGTGCCAGCAGCCGCTTTGCCGAGTTTAATCAGCCCCAGCATTTT. Amino acid sequence: CASSRFAEFNQPQHF.

The chain recombines TRBV5-8 with TRBJ2-5; 7 bases match TRBD2. The CDR3 has 14 residues. The V gene's germline CDR1 is SGHTS and CDR2 YDEGEE. With 3 bases clipped from V and 4 bases from J, the junction kept 6 bases outside the gene matches. CDR3 sequence: CASSSRSGVETQYF. The DNA for the CDR3 is TGTGCCAGCAGCTCCCGAAGCGGGGTAGAGACCCAGTACTTC.

The chain joins TRBV15 to TRBJ2-7; 7 bases line up with TRBD1. The CDR3 sequence is 17 residues long. CDR1 LNHNV and CDR2 YYDKDF come from the germline V gene (reference sequence). The J segment lost 2 bases and the V segment lost 0 bases, leaving 10 bases of the junction unmatched. The CDR3 loop is CATSREISRQGPYEQYF. The CDR3 DNA follows: TGTGCCACCAGCAGAGAAATCTCCCGACAGGGCCCCTACGAGCAGTACTTC. The entire variable domain, with the rest obtained from reference TRBV15 and TRBJ2-7, is as follows: DAMVIQNPRYQVTQFGKPVTLSCSQTLNHNVMYWYQQKSSQAPKLLFHYYDKDFNNEADTPDNFQSRRPNTSFCFLDIRSPGLGDTAMYLCATSREISRQGPYEQYFGPGTRLTVT.

This sequence joins TRBV5-1 and TRBJ2-4; D might be TRBD2 (6 bases). The CDR3 covers 17 residues. Germline-derived CDR1 and CDR2 are SGHRS and YFSETQ. Trimming stripped 4 bases from V and 0 bases from J, with 17 bases between. The CDR3 sequence is CASSGGTDLLAKNIQYF. CDR3 DNA: TGCGCCAGCAGCGGGGGGACGGACCTTTTAGCCAAAAACATTCAGTACTTC.

V gene TRBV11-2 combines with J gene TRBJ2-1; 7 nucleotides match TRBD1. CDR3 length: 15 residues. The V and J ends lost 5 bases and 4 bases, in that order; junction bases with no gene match: 8. Germline lookup yields CDR1 SGHAT and CDR2 FQNNGV. In DNA, the CDR3 is TGTGCCAGCAGCCCGGACAGGCACCATTACAATGAGCAGTTCTTC. Translation gives CASSPDRHHYNEQFF.

The chain combines TRBV7-9 with TRBJ1-5; TRBD1 matches at 7 bases. CDR1 and CDR2 from the germline V gene are SEHNR and FQNEAQ (reference sequence). The ends lost 1 base at V and 5 bases at J; junction bases unmatched: 2. The CDR3 extends over 14 amino acids. The CDR3, as DNA: TGTGCCAGCAGCTTAGGCAGGGGGGATCAGCCCCAGCATTTT. It encodes CASSLGRGDQPQHF. The variable domain in full, with the rest retrieved from reference TRBV7-9 and TRBJ1-5, is DTGVSQNPRHKITKRGQNVTFRCDPISEHNRLYWYRQTLGQGPEFLTYFQNEAQLEKSRLLSDRFSAERPKGSFSTLEIQRTEQGDSAMYLCASSLGRGDQPQHFGDGTRLSIL.

As concerns this clone: Other DNA sequences in this sample translate to the same CDR3. This chain uses TRBV18 with TRBJ1-4, with D unclear. V was cut by 0 bases and J by 8 bases, with 7 bases left in between. The CDR3 contains 13 residues. Germline V gives CDR1 KGHSH, CDR2 LQKENI. The CDR3 is CASSPPPGEKLFF. CDR3 in DNA: TGTGCCAGCTCACCACCGCCGGGAGAAAAACTGTTTTTT.

This sequence joins TRBV19 and TRBJ1-5; 7 positions match TRBD1. The germline CDR1 and CDR2 sequences are LNHDA and SQIVND (reference sequence). Trimming cost V 5 bases and J 0 bases; bases outside gene matches: 4. The length of the CDR3 is 15 residues. The CDR3 loop is CASSSDRNSNQPQHF. In DNA form, the CDR3 reads TGTGCCAGTAGTTCGGACAGGAATAGCAATCAGCCCCAGCATTTT.

V gene TRBV6-5 combines with J gene TRBJ2-7; TRBD1 might be the D (5 bases). The CDR3 covers 15 residues. Germline assignment: CDR1 MNHEY and CDR2 SVGAGI. V dropped 1 base and J dropped 4 bases, with 14 bases sitting between them. In DNA, the CDR3 is TGTGCCAGCAGTTACTGGGGTGTAGGGGCATACGAGCAGTACTTC. It is translated as CASSYWGVGAYEQYF.

The V call is TRBV6-5, the J call TRBJ2-7; the D gene is possibly TRBD2 (6 bases). The CDR3 covers 13 residues. Germline V gene sequence: CDR1 MNHEY, CDR2 SVGAGI. V lost 5 bases and J lost 2, with 10 bases in between. Here the CDR3 DNA reads TGTGCCAGCAGTCTGGAGGGAACCTACGAGCAGTACTTC. Translation gives CASSLEGTYEQYF.

Notes on this clone: The DNA is omitted, as the CDR3 cannot be located on it reliably, and the CDR3 follows TCRdb's listing. The chain combines TRBV21-1 with TRBJ2-4; the table's D call, TRBD2, has no DNA check behind it. TRBV21-1 is noted as a pseudogene. The CDR3 is made up of 14 amino acids, end residues included. The CDR3 reads CASTPVARGNIQYF.

The genes are TRBV7-2 and TRBJ2-7; 7 bases agree with TRBD1. In germline, CDR1 is SGHTA, CDR2 FQGNSA. The trim removed 3 bases at V and 5 bases at J, leaving 10 bases unmatched. This CDR3 is built from 15 residues. The chain's CDR3 is CASSFRRGRPDEQYF. CDR3 sequence (DNA): TGTGCCAGCAGCTTCCGTAGGGGGCGCCCCGACGAGCAGTACTTC.

V and J are TRBV7-2 and TRBJ2-2, with TRBD2 matching over 12 bases. The CDR3 totals 15 residues. Germline CDR1 is SGHTA and CDR2 is FQGNSA. The trim removed 5 bases at V and 6 bases at J, leaving 4 bases unmatched. The CDR3 protein is CASSQTSGRAGELFF. The DNA for the CDR3 is TGTGCCAGCAGCCAGACTAGCGGGAGAGCCGGGGAGCTGTTTTTT.